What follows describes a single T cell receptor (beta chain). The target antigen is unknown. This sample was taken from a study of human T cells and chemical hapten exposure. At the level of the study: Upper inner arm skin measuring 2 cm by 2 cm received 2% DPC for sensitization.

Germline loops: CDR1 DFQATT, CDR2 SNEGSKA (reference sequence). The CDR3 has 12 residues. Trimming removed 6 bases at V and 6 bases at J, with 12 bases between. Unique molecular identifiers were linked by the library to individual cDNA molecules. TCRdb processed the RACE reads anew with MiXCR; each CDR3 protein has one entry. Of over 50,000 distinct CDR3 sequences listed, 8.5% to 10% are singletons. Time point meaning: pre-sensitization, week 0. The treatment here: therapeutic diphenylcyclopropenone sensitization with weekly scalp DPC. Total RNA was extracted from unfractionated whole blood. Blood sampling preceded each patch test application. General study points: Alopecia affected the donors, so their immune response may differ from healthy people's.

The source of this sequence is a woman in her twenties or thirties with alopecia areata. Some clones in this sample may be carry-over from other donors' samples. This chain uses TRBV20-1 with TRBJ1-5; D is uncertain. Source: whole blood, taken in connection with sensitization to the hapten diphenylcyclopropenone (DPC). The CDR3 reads CSATLPSQPQHF. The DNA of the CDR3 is TGCAGTGCCACGTTGCCGAGTCAGCCCCAGCATTTT.